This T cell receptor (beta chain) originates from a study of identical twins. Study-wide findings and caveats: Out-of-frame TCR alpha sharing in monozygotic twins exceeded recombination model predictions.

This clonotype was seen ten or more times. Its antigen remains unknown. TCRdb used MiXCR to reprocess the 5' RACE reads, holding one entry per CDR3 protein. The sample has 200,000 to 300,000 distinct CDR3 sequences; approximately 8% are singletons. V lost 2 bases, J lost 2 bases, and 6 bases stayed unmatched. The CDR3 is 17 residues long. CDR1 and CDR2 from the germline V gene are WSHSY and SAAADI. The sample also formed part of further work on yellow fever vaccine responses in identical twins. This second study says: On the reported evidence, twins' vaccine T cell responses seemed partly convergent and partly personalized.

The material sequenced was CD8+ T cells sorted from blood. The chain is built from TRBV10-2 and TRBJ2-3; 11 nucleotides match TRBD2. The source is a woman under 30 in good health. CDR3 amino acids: CASSEEIAGGYTDTQYF. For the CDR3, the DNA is TGCGCCAGCAGTGAGGAGATAGCGGGGGGGTACACAGATACGCAGTATTTT.